The sequence of this T cell receptor beta chain was determined in a study of CD8 T cells in ankylosing spondylitis. Whole-study results and caveats: The clones that were linked to disease were reported to be significantly enriched in matched synovial fluid samples from ankylosing spondylitis patients. For ankylosing spondylitis blood, a TCR beta motif of 7 or 8 highly homologous variants appeared characteristic.

Germline CDR1 reads SGHTA; CDR2 reads FQGNSA. V lost 5 bases, J lost 4 bases, and 12 bases lay in between. The CDR3 length is 14 residues. This clonotype was found a few times. What it binds is unknown. TCRdb re-called the 5' RACE reads with MiXCR, one entry per CDR3 protein. Among over 600,000 distinct CDR3 sequences, around 17% were seen once, and the ten largest hold about a fifth. Material for sequencing was blood, either unsorted or a sorted T cell fraction (not recorded which). The chain recombines TRBV7-2 with TRBJ1-5; tentative D call: TRBD1 (6 bases). The clonotype was recovered from a male donor with ankylosing spondylitis. DNA for the CDR3: TGTGCCAGCAGCCCAGGGACACGAAATCAGCCCCAGCATTTT. Translating gives CASSPGTRNQPQHF.